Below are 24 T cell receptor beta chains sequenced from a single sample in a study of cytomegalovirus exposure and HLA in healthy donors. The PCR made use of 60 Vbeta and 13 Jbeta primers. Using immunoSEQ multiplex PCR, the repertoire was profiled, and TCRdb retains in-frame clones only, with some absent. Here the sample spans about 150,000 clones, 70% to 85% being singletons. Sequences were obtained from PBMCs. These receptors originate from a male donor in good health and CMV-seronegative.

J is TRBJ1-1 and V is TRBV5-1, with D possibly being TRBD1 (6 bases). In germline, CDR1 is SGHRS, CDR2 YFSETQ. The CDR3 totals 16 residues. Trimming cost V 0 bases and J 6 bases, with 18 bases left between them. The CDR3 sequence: CASSLGTVDRVAEAFF. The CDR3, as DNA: TGCGCCAGCAGCTTGGGGACAGTAGATCGAGTCGCTGAAGCTTTCTTT.

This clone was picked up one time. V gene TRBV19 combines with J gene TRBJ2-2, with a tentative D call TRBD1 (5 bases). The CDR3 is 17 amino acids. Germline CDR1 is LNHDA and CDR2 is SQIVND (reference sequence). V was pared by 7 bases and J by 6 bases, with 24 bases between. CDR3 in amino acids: CASTPRLMAGLAGELFF. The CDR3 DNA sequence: TGTGCCAGTACTCCTCGACTGATGGCAGGGCTAGCCGGGGAGCTGTTTTTT.

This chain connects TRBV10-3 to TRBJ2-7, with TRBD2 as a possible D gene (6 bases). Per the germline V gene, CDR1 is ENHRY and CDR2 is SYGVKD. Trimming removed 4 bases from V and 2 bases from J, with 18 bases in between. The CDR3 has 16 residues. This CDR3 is CAISVDWRGRTYEQYF. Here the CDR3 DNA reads TGTGCCATCAGTGTGGATTGGCGGGGTAGAACCTACGAGCAGTACTTC.

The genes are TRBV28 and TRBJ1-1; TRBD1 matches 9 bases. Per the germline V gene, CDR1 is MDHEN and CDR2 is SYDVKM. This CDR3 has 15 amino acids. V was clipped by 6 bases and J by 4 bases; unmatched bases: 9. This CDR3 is CASRDQTGGITEAFF. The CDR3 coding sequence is TGTGCCAGCAGGGATCAAACAGGGGGCATCACTGAAGCTTTCTTT.

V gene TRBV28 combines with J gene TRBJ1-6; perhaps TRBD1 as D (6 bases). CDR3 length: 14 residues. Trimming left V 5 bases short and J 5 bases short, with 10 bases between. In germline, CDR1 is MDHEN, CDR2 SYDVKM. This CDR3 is CASSITGNNSPLHF. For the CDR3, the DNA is TGTGCCAGCAGTATTACAGGGAATAATTCACCCCTCCACTTT.

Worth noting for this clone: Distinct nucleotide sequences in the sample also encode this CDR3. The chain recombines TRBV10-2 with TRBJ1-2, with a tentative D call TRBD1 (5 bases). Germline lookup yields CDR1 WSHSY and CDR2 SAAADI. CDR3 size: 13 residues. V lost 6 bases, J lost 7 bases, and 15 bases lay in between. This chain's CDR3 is CASRDPGISGYTF. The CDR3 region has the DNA TGCGCCAGCAGAGACCCAGGGATTTCTGGCTACACCTTC.

The CDR3 nucleotides read TGTGCCAGCAGGACAGCTCTCAATCAGCCCCAGCATTTT. As protein: CASRTALNQPQHF. This chain joins TRBV7-2 and TRBJ1-5; D might be TRBD1 (5 bases). The length of the CDR3 is 13 residues. V lost 6 bases and J lost 3, with 9 bases in between. Germline V lookup: CDR1 SGHTA, CDR2 FQGNSA.

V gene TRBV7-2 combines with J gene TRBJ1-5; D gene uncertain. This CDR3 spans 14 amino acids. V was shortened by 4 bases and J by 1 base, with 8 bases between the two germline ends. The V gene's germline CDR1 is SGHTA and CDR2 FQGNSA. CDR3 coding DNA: TGTGCCAGCAGCTCCGGAGGGAGCAATCAGCCCCAGCATTTT. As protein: CASSSGGSNQPQHF.

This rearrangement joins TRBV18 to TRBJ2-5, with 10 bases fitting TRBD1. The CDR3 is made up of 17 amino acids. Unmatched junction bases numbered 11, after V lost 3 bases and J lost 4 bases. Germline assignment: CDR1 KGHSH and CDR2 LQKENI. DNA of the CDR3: TGTGCCAGCTCACCTAGTACACCGGGACAGGGGTTAGAGACCCAGTACTTC. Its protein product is CASSPSTPGQGLETQYF.

DNA for the CDR3: TGTGCCAGCAGTTACAGGGGTTCTCCTTCTAACTATGGCTACACCTTC. It translates to CASSYRGSPSNYGYTF. The chain has TRBV6-5 and TRBJ1-2, with D perhaps TRBD1 (5 bases). Trimming removed 2 bases from V and 0 bases from J, with 13 bases in between. The CDR3 extends over 16 amino acids. Germline V gene sequence: CDR1 MNHEY, CDR2 SVGAGI.

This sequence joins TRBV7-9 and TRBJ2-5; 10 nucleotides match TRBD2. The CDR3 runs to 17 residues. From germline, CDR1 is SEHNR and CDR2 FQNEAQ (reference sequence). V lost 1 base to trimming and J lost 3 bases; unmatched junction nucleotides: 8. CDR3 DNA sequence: TGTGCCAGCAGCTTAGGGGTAGTAGCGGGAGGAGAAGAGACCCAGTACTTC. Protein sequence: CASSLGVVAGGEETQYF.

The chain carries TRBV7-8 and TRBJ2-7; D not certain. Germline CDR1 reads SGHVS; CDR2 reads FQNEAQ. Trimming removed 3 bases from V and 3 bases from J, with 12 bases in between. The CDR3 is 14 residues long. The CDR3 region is CASSFLAGSYEQYF. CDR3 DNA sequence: TGTGCCAGCAGCTTCCTCGCCGGTAGCTACGAGCAGTACTTC. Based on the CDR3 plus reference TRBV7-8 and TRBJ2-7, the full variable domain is GAGVSQSPRYKVAKRGQDVALRCDPISGHVSLFWYQQALGQGPEFLTYFQNEAQLDKSGLPSDRFFAERPEGSVSTLKIQRTQQEDSAVYLCASSFLAGSYEQYFGPGTRLTVT.

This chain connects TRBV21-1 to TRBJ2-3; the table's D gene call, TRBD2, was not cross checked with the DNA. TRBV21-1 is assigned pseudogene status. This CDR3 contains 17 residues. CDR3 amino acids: CASSSNPLAGMVDTQYF. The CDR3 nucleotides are TGTGCCAGCAGCTCCAACCCACTAGCGGGTATGGTAGATACGCAGTATTTT.

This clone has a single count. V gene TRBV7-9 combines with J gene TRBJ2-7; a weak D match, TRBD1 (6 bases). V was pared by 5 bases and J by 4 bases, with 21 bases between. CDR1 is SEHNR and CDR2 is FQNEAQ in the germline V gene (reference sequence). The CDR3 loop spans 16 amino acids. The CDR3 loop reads CASSPGTSTTFYEQYF. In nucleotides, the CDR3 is TGTGCCAGCAGCCCGGGGACATCCACCACCTTTTACGAGCAGTACTTC.

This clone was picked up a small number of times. CDR3 in DNA: TGTGCCAGTAGTATCCGGGTCGCAGCGCCCACCCCCTACGAGCAGTACTTC. Amino acid sequence: CASSIRVAAPTPYEQYF. This chain links TRBV19 with TRBJ2-7; D ambiguous. V was cut by 3 bases and J by 2 bases, with 20 bases left in between. The germline CDR1 and CDR2 sequences are LNHDA and SQIVND (reference sequence). CDR3 size: 17 residues.

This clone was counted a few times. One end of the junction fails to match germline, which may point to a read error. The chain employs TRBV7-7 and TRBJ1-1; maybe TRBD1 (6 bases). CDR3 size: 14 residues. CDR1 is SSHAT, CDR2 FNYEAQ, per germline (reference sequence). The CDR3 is CASSEGPGATEAFF. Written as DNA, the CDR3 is TGTGCTAGCAGCGAGGGGCCAGGGGCGACTGAAGCTTTCTTT.

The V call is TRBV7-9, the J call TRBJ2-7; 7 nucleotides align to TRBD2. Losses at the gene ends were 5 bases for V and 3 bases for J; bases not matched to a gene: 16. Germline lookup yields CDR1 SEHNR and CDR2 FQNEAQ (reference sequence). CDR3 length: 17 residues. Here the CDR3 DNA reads TGTGCCAGCAGCCCCCGATGGGAGCGGGATAAAAGCTACGAGCAGTACTTC. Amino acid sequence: CASSPRWERDKSYEQYF.

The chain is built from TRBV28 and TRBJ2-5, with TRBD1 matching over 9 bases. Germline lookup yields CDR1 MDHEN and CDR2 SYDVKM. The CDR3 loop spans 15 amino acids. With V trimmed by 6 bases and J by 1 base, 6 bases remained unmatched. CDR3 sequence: CASRLPGQGQETQYF. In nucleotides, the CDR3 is TGTGCCAGCAGACTGCCGGGACAGGGCCAAGAGACCCAGTACTTC.

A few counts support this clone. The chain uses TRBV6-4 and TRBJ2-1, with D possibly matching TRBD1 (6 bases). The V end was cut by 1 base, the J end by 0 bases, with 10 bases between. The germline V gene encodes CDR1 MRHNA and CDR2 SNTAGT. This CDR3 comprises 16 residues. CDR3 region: CASSDWGTSSYNEQFF. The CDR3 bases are TGTGCCAGCAGTGACTGGGGGACAAGCTCCTACAATGAGCAGTTCTTC.

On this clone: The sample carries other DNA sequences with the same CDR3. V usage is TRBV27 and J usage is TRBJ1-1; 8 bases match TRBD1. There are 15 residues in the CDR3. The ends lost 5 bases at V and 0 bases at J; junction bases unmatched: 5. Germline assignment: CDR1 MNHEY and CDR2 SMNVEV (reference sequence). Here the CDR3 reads CASSLRTGLNTEAFF. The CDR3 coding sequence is TGTGCCAGCAGTCTGCGGACAGGGTTGAACACTGAAGCTTTCTTT.

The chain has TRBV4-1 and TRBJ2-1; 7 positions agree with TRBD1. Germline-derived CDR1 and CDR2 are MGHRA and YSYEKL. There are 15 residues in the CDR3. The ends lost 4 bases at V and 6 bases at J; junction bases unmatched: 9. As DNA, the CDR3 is TGCGCCAGCAGCCTACGGGAACCAGGGGGCAATGAGCAGTTCTTC. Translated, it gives CASSLREPGGNEQFF.

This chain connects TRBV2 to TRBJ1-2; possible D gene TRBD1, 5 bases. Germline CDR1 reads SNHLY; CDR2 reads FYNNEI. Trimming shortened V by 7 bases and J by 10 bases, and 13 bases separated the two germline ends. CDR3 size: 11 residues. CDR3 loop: CASKITQDYTF. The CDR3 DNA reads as TGTGCCAGCAAAATAACACAGGACTACACCTTC.

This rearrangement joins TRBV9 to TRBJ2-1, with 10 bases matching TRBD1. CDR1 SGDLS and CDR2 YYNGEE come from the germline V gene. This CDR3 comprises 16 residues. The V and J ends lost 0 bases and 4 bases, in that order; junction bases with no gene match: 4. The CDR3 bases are TGTGCCAGCAGCGTAGGGACAGGGGGGAGTTACAATGAGCAGTTCTTC. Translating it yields CASSVGTGGSYNEQFF.

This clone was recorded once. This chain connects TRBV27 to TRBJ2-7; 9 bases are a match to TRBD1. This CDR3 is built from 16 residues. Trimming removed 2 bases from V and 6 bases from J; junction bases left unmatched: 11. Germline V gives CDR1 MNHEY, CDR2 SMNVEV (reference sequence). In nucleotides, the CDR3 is TGTGCCAGCAGTTTAATTGCCCGGACAGGGGTCCCCGAGCAGTACTTC. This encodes CASSLIARTGVPEQYF.